Listed below are T cell receptor beta chains from one sample, sequenced in a study of blood T cell repertoires in COVID-19. Assay used: immunoSEQ multiplex PCR; TCRdb lists only in-frame clones, some missing. The sample carries about 88,000 clones, roughly 90% recorded once. Sample: peripheral blood. The receptor set was obtained from a man aged 60 to 75 with acute or convalescent COVID-19. The CDR3 runs from the conserved cysteine through the conserved F or W. The D gene is left open where the match is weak.

V gene	D gene	CDR3 protein
TRBV28	TRBD1	CASSPDRSNQPQHF
TRBV10-3	-	CAIRAGNLPNEQFF
TRBV6-5	TRBD1	CASSKGQGNTGELFF
TRBV5-8	TRBD1	CASRPGQGASGELFF
TRBV7-8	TRBD1	CASSLARDSGIGGYTF
TRBV21-1	-	CASSNGGTEEETQYF
TRBV5-4	-	CASSLEVQGTEAFF
TRBV5-3	-	CARQADANLTDTQYF
TRBV9	TRBD1	CASSVGTGNSYEQYF
TRBV30	TRBD2	CAWSLRGLASDNEQFF
TRBV5-1	-	CASSLGLAGTEAFF
TRBV6-5	-	CASSYFNEQYF
TRBV4-3	-	CASSQVSGTVYTSSYNEQFF
TRBV5-8	-	CASSWRELADTQYF
TRBV2	TRBD1	CASRVGTGFVETQYF
TRBV3-1/TRBV3-2	TRBD2	CARMTSGYEQYF
TRBV7-2	-	CASSLYGEQFF
TRBV10-3	-	CAITRTLTNSYEQYF
TRBV28	-	CASSSRGPYRYTQYF
TRBV7-8	TRBD2	CASSLAGLAGYNEQFF